Shown below are 15 T cell receptor beta chains from a single sample sequenced in a study of cytomegalovirus exposure and HLA in healthy donors. This PCR relied on a set of 60 Vbeta primers and 13 Jbeta primers. This table comes from immunoSEQ multiplex PCR, and its TCRdb copy is limited to in-frame clones, with some not included. The sample spans around 33,000 clones; the ten largest clones claim 3.5% to 5%. The sample comprised PBMCs. Source of these receptors: a middle-aged woman in good health and CMV-seropositive.

The chain is built from TRBV28 and TRBJ2-7, with D possibly matching TRBD2 (5 bases). V was pared by 4 bases and J by 0 bases, with 16 bases between. CDR1 and CDR2 (germline): MDHEN, SYDVKM. This CDR3 contains 16 residues. The CDR3: CASSSPSGRGSYEQYF. In DNA form, the CDR3 reads TGTGCCAGCAGTTCGCCCTCCGGACGGGGCTCCTACGAGCAGTACTTC.

J is TRBJ2-1 and V is TRBV9, with 7 positions matching TRBD2. The CDR3 is 14 residues long. Germline loops: CDR1 SGDLS, CDR2 YYNGEE. Trimming cost V 7 bases and J 2 bases; bases outside gene matches: 6. Written as DNA, the CDR3 is TGTGCCAGCTCCGTGGGGGGGGCCTACAATGAGCAGTTCTTC. It encodes CASSVGGAYNEQFF.

The chain carries TRBV4-1 and TRBJ2-2; 8 bases align to TRBD2. The CDR3 runs 18 residues. From germline, CDR1 is MGHRA and CDR2 YSYEKL. J was trimmed by 3 bases and V by 4 bases; bases with no gene match: 13. CDR3 region: CASSLEVAGSGYTGELFF. The CDR3 DNA is TGCGCCAGCAGCCTTGAGGTAGCGGGATCGGGGTACACCGGGGAGCTGTTTTTT.

The chain joins TRBV4-1 to TRBJ2-1; 9 nucleotides agree with TRBD1. V lost 4 bases to trimming and J lost 9 bases; unmatched junction nucleotides: 19. This CDR3 is 18 amino acids long. Germline loops: CDR1 MGHRA, CDR2 YSYEKL. The CDR3 loop reads CASSPTLSGTGNFVEQFF. The CDR3 DNA reads as TGCGCCAGCAGCCCCACCTTGTCCGGGACAGGGAACTTTGTTGAGCAGTTCTTC.

For the CDR3, the DNA is TGTGCCAGCACTCGTAACCCGGGACAGGGGGGACTGAACACTGAAGCTTTCTTT. It is translated as CASTRNPGQGGLNTEAFF. The chain employs TRBV7-9 and TRBJ1-1, with 11 positions matching TRBD1. V dropped 7 bases and J dropped 0; count of bases not matched to a gene: 13. Germline V lookup: CDR1 SEHNR, CDR2 FQNEAQ (reference sequence). The CDR3 extends over 18 amino acids.

V and J are TRBV18 and TRBJ2-7; D call uncertain. Germline loops: CDR1 KGHSH, CDR2 LQKENI. Trimming cost V 0 bases and J 3 bases, with 9 bases left between them. CDR3 length: 14 residues. This chain's CDR3 is CASSPPSRDYEQYF. The CDR3 DNA follows: TGTGCCAGCTCACCACCTAGCAGAGACTACGAGCAGTACTTC. Combining the CDR3 with reference TRBV18 and TRBJ2-7 gives the whole variable domain NAGVMQNPRHLVRRRGQEARLRCSPMKGHSHVYWYRQLPEEGLKFMVYLQKENIIDESGMPKERFSAEFPKEGPSILRIQQVVRGDSAAYFCASSPPSRDYEQYFGPGTRLTVT.

This chain links TRBV27 with TRBJ2-3, with a tentative D call TRBD2 (6 bases). Trimming took off 8 bases at V and 2 bases at J, with 8 bases between the two ends. This CDR3 spans 12 amino acids. Germline V gene lookup returns CDR1 MNHEY and CDR2 SMNVEV (reference sequence). The CDR3 DNA reads TGTGCCAGCGGACTATCCACAGATACGCAGTATTTT. Its translation is CASGLSTDTQYF.

The chain employs TRBV4-1 and TRBJ2-7; 8 bases fit TRBD1. Germline values: CDR1 MGHRA, CDR2 YSYEKL. This CDR3 is 14 amino acids long. V lost 2 bases to trimming and J lost 1 base; unmatched junction nucleotides: 1. CDR3 nucleotide sequence: TGCGCCAGCAGCCAAAGACAGGGGTCCTACGAGCAGTACTTC. Amino acid sequence: CASSQRQGSYEQYF.

The rearrangement uses TRBV2 and TRBJ2-1; 13 positions match TRBD2. J was trimmed by 4 bases and V by 8 bases; bases with no gene match: 5. The CDR3 covers 15 residues. Germline V lookup: CDR1 SNHLY, CDR2 FYNNEI. Written as DNA, the CDR3 is TGTGCCAGCGGAACGGGACTAGCGGGATACAATGAGCAGTTCTTC. Protein sequence: CASGTGLAGYNEQFF.

The rearrangement joins TRBV30 to TRBJ1-1, with D unresolved. The CDR3 is 15 amino acids. CDR1 GTSNPN and CDR2 SVGIG come from the germline V gene (reference sequence). V lost 0 bases to trimming and J lost 6 bases, with 17 bases between them. For the CDR3, the DNA is TGTGCCTGGAGTGTACTAGGGAGGGTCGGGTCTGAAGCTTTCTTT. Its translation is CAWSVLGRVGSEAFF.

The chain combines TRBV13 with TRBJ1-1; 8 positions agree with TRBD1. This CDR3 has 14 residues. V dropped 4 bases and J dropped 4; count of bases not matched to a gene: 5. Germline loops: CDR1 PRHDT, CDR2 FYEKMQ (reference sequence). The DNA of the CDR3 is TGTGCCAGCAGCTCGGGACAGGCTCGCACTGAAGCTTTCTTT. Translating gives CASSSGQARTEAFF.

The V gene is TRBV29-1, the J gene TRBJ2-3; 8 nucleotides align to TRBD1. J gave up 0 bases and V 5 bases, and 4 bases lay outside the gene matches. The length of the CDR3 is 14 residues. CDR1 SQVTM and CDR2 ANQGSEA come from the germline V gene. The CDR3 reads CSVSGGRSTDTQYF. The CDR3 DNA is TGCAGCGTTTCAGGGGGCAGAAGCACAGATACGCAGTATTTT.

The chain joins TRBV18 to TRBJ2-1, with a weak D call TRBD2 (5 bases). CDR1 is KGHSH and CDR2 is LQKENI in the germline V gene. With 3 bases removed from V and 6 bases from J, the gap between germline ends came to 12 bases. The CDR3 extends over 14 amino acids. This CDR3 is CASSPILEVNEQFF. As DNA, the CDR3 is TGTGCCAGCTCACCGATACTAGAAGTCAATGAGCAGTTCTTC.

The chain combines TRBV7-9 with TRBJ1-3; a weak D match, TRBD1 (6 bases). CDR1 and CDR2 from the germline V gene are SEHNR and FQNEAQ (reference sequence). The V and J ends lost 6 bases and 2 bases respectively, with 11 bases between them. This CDR3 has 14 amino acids. The CDR3 is CASSRTGTGNTIYF. CDR3 coding DNA: TGTGCCAGCAGTCGAACAGGGACTGGAAACACCATATATTTT.

The genes are TRBV30 and TRBJ2-3; D is uncertain. This CDR3 contains 15 residues. The germline CDR1 and CDR2 sequences are GTSNPN and SVGIG (reference sequence). Trimming took off 0 bases at V and 1 base at J, with 11 bases between the two ends. CDR3 protein: CAWSVPEFGTDTQYF. DNA for the CDR3: TGTGCCTGGAGTGTTCCTGAGTTTGGCACAGATACGCAGTATTTT.